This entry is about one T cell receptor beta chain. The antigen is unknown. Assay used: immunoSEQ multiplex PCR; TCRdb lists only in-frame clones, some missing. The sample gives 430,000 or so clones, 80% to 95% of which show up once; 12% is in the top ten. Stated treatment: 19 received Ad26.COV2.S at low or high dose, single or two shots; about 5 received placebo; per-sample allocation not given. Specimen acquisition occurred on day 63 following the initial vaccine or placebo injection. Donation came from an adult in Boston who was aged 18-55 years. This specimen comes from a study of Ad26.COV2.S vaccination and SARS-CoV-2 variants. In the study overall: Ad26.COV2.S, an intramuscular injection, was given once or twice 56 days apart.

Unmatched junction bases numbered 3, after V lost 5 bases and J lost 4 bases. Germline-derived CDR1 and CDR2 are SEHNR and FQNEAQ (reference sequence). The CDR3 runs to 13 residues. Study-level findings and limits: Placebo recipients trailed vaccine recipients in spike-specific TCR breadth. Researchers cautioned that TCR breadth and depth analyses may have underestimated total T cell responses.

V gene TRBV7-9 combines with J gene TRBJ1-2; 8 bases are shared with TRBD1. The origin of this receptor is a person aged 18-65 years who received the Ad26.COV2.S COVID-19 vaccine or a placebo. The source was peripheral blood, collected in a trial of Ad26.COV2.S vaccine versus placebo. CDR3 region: CASSAGTGYGYTF. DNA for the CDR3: TGTGCCAGCAGCGCCGGGACAGGCTATGGCTACACCTTC.